This T cell receptor (beta chain) was found in a study of control samples from healthy donors and cancer patients. The table lists this clone with a count of one. Sequencing used immunoSEQ multiplex PCR; TCRdb keeps in-frame clones, though not all of them. The top ten clones hold approximately 8% of a sample with some 130,000 clones, roughly 86% of them seen once. Germline-derived CDR1 and CDR2 are PRHDT and FYEKMQ (reference sequence). The CDR3 extends over 16 amino acids. The junction had 9 bases not matched to a gene; V was cut back by 5 bases and J by 1 base. This chain connects TRBV13 to TRBJ2-5; 8 bases are shared with TRBD2. The sample was PBMCs. The TCR originated in a man aged 45-65 years with head and neck cancer. CDR3 nucleotide sequence: TGTGCCAGCAGCGCCACCGGGACTAGAATCCAAGAGACCCAGTACTTC. Translating gives CASSATGTRIQETQYF.